This T cell receptor beta chain was documented in a study of CD4 and CD8 cells across lung adenocarcinoma regions. One entry per CDR3 protein results from TCRdb running MiXCR on the PCR reads. The sample gives tens of thousands of distinct CDR3 sequences, about half of which show up once; 48% is in the top ten. This clonotype came up a few times. The germline V gene encodes CDR1 MNHNS and CDR2 SASEGT. The CDR3 length is 14 residues. Trimming cost V 5 bases and J 5 bases; bases outside gene matches: 4. The patients had localized lung adenocarcinoma, a non-small cell subtype. The chain carries TRBV6-1 and TRBJ2-2, with TRBD2 identical over 8 bases. The receptor comes from a male donor with lung adenocarcinoma. The CD4 and CD8 labels of this study may be unreliable. Sequenced input: CD8+ T cells from the center of a lung tumor. The DNA for the CDR3 is TGTGCCAGCAGTCCCGGGGGGGATACCGGGGAGCTGTTTTTT. Its protein is CASSPGGDTGELFF.